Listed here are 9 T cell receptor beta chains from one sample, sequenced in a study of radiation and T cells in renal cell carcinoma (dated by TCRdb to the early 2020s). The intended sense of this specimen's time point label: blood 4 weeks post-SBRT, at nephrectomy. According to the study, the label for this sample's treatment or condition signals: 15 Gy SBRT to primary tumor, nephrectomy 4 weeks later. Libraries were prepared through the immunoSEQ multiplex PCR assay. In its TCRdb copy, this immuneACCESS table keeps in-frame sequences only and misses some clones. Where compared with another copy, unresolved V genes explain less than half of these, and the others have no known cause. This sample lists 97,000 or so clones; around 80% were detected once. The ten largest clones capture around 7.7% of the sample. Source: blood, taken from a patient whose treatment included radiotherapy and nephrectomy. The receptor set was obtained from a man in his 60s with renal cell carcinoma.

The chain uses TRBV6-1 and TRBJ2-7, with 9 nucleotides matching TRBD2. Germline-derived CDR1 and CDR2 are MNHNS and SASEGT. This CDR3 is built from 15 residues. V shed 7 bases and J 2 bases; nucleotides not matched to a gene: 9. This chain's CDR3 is CASTPPGLAPYEQYF. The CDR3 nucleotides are TGTGCCAGCACCCCACCGGGACTAGCACCCTACGAGCAGTACTTC.

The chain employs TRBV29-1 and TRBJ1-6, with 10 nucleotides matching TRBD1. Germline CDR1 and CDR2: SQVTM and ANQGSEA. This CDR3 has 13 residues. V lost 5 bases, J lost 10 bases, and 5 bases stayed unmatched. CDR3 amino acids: CSVSGTGDSPLHF. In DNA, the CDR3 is TGCAGCGTTTCGGGGACAGGGGACTCACCCCTCCACTTT.

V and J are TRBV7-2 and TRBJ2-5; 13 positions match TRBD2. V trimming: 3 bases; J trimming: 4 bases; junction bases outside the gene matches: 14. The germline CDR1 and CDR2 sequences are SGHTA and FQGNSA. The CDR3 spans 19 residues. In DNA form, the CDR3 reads TGTGCCAGCAGCTTCCGCGGACTAGCGGGAGCGAGCTTGGGAGAGACCCAGTACTTC. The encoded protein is CASSFRGLAGASLGETQYF.

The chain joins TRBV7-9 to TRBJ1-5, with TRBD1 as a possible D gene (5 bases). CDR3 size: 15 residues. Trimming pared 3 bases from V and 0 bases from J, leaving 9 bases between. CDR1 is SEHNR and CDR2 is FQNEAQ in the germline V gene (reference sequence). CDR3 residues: CASSLGGASNQPQHF. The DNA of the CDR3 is TGTGCCAGCAGCTTGGGGGGTGCTAGCAATCAGCCCCAGCATTTT.

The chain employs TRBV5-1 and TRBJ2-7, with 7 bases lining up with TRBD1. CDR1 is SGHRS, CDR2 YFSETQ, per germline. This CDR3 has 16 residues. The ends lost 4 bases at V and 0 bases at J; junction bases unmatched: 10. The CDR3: CASSVLGQVPSYEQYF. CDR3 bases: TGCGCCAGCAGCGTATTAGGACAGGTTCCCTCCTACGAGCAGTACTTC. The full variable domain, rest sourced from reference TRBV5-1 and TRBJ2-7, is KAGVTQTPRYLIKTRGQQVTLSCSPISGHRSVSWYQQTPGQGLQFLFEYFSETQRNKGNFPGRFSGRQFSNSRSEMNVSTLELGDSALYLCASSVLGQVPSYEQYFGPGTRLTVT.

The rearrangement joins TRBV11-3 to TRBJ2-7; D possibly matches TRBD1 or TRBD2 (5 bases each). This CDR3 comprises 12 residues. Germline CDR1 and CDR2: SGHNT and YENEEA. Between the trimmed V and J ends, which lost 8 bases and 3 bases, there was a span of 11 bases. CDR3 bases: TGTGCCAGCGGCAGAGGGGACTACGAGCAGTACTTC. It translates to CASGRGDYEQYF.

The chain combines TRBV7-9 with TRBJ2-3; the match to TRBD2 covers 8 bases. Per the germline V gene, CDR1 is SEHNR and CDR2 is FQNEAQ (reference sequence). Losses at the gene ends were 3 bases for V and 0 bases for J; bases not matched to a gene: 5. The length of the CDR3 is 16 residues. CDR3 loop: CASSFRLAKSTDTQYF. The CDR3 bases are TGTGCCAGCAGCTTTCGACTAGCGAAGAGCACAGATACGCAGTATTTT. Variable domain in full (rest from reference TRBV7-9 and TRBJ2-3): DTGVSQNPRHKITKRGQNVTFRCDPISEHNRLYWYRQTLGQGPEFLTYFQNEAQLEKSRLLSDRFSAERPKGSFSTLEIQRTEQGDSAMYLCASSFRLAKSTDTQYFGPGTRLTVL.

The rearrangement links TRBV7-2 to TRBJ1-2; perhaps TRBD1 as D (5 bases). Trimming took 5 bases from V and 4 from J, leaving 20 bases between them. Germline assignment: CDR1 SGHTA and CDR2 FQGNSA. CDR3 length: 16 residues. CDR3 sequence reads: CASSPAGAGYSYGYTF. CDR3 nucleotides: TGTGCCAGCAGCCCAGCCGGTGCAGGGTATTCCTATGGCTACACCTTC.

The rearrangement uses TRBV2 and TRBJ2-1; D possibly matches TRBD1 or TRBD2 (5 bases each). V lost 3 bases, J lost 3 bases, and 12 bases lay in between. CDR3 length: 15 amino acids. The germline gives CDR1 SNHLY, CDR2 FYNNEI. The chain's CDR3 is CASSDSGADYNEQFF. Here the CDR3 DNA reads TGTGCCAGCAGTGATTCCGGGGCTGACTACAATGAGCAGTTCTTC.